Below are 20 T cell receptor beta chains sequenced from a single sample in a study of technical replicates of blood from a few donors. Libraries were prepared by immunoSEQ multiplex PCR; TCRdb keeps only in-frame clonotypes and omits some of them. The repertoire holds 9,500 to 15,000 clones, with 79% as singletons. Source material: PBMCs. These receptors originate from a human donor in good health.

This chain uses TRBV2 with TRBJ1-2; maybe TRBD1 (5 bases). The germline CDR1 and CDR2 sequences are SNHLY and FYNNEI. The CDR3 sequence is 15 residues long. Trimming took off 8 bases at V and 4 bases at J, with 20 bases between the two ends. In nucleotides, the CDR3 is TGTGCCAGCGTGGACACAACGGGCAATGGCTATGGCTACACCTTC. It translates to CASVDTTGNGYGYTF.

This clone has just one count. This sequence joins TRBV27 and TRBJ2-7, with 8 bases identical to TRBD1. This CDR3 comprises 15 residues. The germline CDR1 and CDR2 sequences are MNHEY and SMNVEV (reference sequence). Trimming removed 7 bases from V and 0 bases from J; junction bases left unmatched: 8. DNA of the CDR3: TGTGCCAGCAATAAACAGGGGGGAAGCTCCTACGAGCAGTACTTC. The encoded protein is CASNKQGGSSYEQYF.

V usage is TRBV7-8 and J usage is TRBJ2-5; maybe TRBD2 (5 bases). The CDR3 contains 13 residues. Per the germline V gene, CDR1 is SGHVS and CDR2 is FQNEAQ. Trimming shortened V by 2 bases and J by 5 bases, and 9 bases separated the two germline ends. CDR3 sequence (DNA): TGTGCCAGCAGCTTATGGCTAGCTGAGACCCAGTACTTC. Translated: CASSLWLAETQYF. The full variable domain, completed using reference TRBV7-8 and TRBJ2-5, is GAGVSQSPRYKVAKRGQDVALRCDPISGHVSLFWYQQALGQGPEFLTYFQNEAQLDKSGLPSDRFFAERPEGSVSTLKIQRTQQEDSAVYLCASSLWLAETQYFGPGTRLLVL.

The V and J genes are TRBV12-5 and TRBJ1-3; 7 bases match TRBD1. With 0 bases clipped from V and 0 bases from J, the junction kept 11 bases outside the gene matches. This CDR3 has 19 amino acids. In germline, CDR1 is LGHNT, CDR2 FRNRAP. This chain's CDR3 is CASGLVRDRPIPSGNTIYF. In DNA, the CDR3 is TGTGCTAGTGGTTTGGTTCGGGACAGACCAATACCCTCTGGAAACACCATATATTTT.

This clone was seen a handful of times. In DNA form, the CDR3 reads TGTGCCAGCAGCGTATCTAACACTGAAGCTTTCTTT. This codes for CASSVSNTEAFF. The genes are TRBV9 and TRBJ1-1; D ambiguous. The CDR3 has 12 amino acids. V lost 1 base and J 2 bases, leaving 3 bases between the germline ends. Germline V gene sequence: CDR1 SGDLS, CDR2 YYNGEE. The full variable domain, its missing parts supplied by reference TRBV9 and TRBJ1-1, is DSGVTQTPKHLITATGQRVTLRCSPRSGDLSVYWYQQSLDQGLQFLIQYYNGEERAKGNILERFSAQQFPDLHSELNLSSLELGDSALYFCASSVSNTEAFFGQGTRLTVV.

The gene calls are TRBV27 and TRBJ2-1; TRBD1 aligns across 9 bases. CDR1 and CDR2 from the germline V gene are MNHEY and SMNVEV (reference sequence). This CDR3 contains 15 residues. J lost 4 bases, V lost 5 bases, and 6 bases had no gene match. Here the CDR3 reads CASSPDRGGYNEQFF. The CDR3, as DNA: TGTGCCAGCAGTCCGGACAGGGGTGGATACAATGAGCAGTTCTTC.

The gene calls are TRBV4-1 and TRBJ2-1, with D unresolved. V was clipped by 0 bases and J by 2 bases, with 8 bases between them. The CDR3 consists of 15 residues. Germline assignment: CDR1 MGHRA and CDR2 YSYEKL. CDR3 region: CASSQDSLPYNEQFF. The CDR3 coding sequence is TGCGCCAGCAGCCAAGACTCCCTACCCTACAATGAGCAGTTCTTC.

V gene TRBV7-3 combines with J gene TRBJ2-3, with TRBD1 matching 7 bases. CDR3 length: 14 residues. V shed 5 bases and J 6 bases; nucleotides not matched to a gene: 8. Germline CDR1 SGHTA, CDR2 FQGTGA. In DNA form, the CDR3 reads TGTGCCAGCAGCCTCGGGACAGCCCCGGATACGCAGTATTTT. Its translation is CASSLGTAPDTQYF.

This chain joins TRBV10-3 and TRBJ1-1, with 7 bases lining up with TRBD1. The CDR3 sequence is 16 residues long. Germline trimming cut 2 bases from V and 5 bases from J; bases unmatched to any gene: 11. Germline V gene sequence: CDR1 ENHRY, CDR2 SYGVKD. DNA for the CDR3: TGTGCCATCAGTGAGCCAGATACAGGGGAACGAACTGAAGCTTTCTTT. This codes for CAISEPDTGERTEAFF.

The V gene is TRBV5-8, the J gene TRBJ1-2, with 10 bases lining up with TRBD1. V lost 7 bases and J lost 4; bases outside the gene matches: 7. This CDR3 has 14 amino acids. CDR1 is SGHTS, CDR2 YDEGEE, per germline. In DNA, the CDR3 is TGTGCCAGCGGATCCCGGACAGGGGGCTATGGCTACACCTTC. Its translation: CASGSRTGGYGYTF.

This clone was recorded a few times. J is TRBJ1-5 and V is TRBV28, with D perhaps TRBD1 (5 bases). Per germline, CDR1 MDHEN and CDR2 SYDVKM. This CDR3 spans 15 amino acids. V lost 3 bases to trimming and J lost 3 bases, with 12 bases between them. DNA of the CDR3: TGTGCCAGCAGTTTCTTTCGACAGAACAATCAGCCCCAGCATTTT. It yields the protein CASSFFRQNNQPQHF.

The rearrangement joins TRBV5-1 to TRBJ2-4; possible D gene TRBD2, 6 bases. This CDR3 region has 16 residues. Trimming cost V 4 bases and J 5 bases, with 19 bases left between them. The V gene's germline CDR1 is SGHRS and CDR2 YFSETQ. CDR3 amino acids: CASSPNQGREENIQYF. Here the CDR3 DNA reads TGCGCCAGCAGCCCAAATCAGGGTAGGGAGGAAAACATTCAGTACTTC.

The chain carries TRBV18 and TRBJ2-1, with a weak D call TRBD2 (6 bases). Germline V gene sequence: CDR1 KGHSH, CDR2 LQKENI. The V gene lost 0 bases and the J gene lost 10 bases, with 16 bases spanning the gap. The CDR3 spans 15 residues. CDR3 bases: TGTGCCAGCTCACCACCGTCTCTGCGGGGCCCGGAGCAGTTCTTC. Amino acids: CASSPPSLRGPEQFF.

The CDR3 sequence is CASSFGDRVFGQFF. CDR3 coding DNA: TGTGCCAGCAGTTTTGGGGACAGGGTTTTTGGGCAGTTCTTC. This rearrangement joins TRBV28 to TRBJ2-1, with 9 bases that match TRBD1. J lost 12 bases, V lost 3 bases, and 9 bases had no gene match. This CDR3 contains 14 residues. Germline V gene sequence: CDR1 MDHEN, CDR2 SYDVKM.

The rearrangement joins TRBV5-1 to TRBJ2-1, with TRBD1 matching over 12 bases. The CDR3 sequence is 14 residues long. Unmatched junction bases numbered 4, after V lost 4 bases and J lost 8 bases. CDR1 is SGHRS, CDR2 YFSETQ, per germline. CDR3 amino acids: CASSKGTGGDEQFF. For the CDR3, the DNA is TGCGCCAGCAGCAAAGGGACAGGGGGCGATGAGCAGTTCTTC.

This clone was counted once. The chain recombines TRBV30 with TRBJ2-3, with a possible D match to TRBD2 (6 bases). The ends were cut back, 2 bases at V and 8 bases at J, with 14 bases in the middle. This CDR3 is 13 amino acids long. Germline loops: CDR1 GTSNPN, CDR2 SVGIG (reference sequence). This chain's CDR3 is CAWSKMLEGTQYF. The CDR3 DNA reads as TGTGCCTGGAGTAAAATGTTGGAGGGTACGCAGTATTTT.

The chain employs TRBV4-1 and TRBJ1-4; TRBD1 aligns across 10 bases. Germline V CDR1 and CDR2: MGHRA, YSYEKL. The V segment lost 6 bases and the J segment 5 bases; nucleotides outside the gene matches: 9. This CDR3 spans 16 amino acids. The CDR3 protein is CASRHSETGGNEKLFF. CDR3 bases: TGCGCCAGCAGACACAGTGAGACAGGGGGCAATGAAAAACTGTTTTTT.

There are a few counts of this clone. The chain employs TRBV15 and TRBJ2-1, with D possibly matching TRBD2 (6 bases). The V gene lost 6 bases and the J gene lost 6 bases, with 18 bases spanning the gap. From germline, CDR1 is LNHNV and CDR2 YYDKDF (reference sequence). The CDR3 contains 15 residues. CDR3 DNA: TGTGCCACCAGTCCTCCTTGGATGGGGGGCAATGAGCAGTTCTTC. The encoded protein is CATSPPWMGGNEQFF.

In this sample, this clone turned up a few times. DNA of the CDR3: TGTGCCTGGACCAAAGGGGGGGACGCTGAAGCTTTCTTT. Its protein product is CAWTKGGDAEAFF. J is TRBJ1-1 and V is TRBV30, with a tentative D call TRBD1 (6 bases). The CDR3 runs to 13 residues. V was trimmed by 4 bases and J by 6 bases, leaving 15 bases between them. Germline V gene lookup returns CDR1 GTSNPN and CDR2 SVGIG (reference sequence).

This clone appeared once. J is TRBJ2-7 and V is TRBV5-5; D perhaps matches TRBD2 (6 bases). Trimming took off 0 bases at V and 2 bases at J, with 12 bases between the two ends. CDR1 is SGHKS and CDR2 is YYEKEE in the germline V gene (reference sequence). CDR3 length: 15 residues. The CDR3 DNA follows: TGTGCCAGCAGCTTGGGTCCGGGGGACGCCTACGAGCAGTACTTC. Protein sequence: CASSLGPGDAYEQYF. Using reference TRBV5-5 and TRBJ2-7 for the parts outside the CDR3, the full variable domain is DAGVTQSPTHLIKTRGQQVTLRCSPISGHKSVSWYQQVLGQGPQFIFQYYEKEERGRGNFPDRFSARQFPNYSSELNVNALLLGDSALYLCASSLGPGDAYEQYFGPGTRLTVT.